A few counts support the clone carrying this T cell receptor beta chain. The method was immunoSEQ multiplex PCR; TCRdb's version includes in-frame clones alone and lacks a portion of them. The table shows about 150,000 clones, with about 90% occurring only once. Participant-reported clinical history was the basis for cohort assignment. This specimen belongs to a study of blood T cell repertoires in COVID-19. V dropped 4 bases and J dropped 7 bases, with 18 bases sitting between them. CDR3 size: 15 residues. Germline CDR1 is SGDLS and CDR2 is YYNGEE. The TCR was taken from a woman in her forties who had been exposed to COVID-19. This sequence joins TRBV9 and TRBJ1-5; D perhaps matches TRBD1 (5 bases). Sequencing was done on a sample of PBMCs or T cells enriched from blood (not recorded which). CDR3 sequence (DNA): TGTGCCAGCAGCCTAGGAGCACTCCCAGGGCAGCCCCAGCATTTT. It yields the protein CASSLGALPGQPQHF.